A single sample is the source of the 10 T cell receptor beta chains below, sequenced in a study of OX40 agonist ivuxolimab in advanced cancers. The repertoire was sequenced with immunoSEQ multiplex PCR; TCRdb's copy has only in-frame clones and lacks some. This table has 57,000 or so clones, 85% appearing once. The material sequenced was CD4+ or CD8+ T cells sorted from blood, taken in a trial of the OX40 agonist ivuxolimab. Source of these receptors: an adult with an advanced solid tumor such as melanoma, head and neck, liver or kidney cancer.

This sequence joins TRBV6-6 and TRBJ2-7; D possibly matches TRBD1 or TRBD2 (5 bases each). The CDR3 sequence is 16 residues long. CDR1 MNHNY and CDR2 SVGAGI come from the germline V gene (reference sequence). Trimming took 8 bases from V and 2 from J, leaving 22 bases between them. The CDR3 protein is CASHRFSGPGTYEQYF. The DNA for the CDR3 is TGTGCCAGCCATCGGTTTTCGGGGCCAGGGACCTACGAGCAGTACTTC.

V and J are TRBV18 and TRBJ1-2; 7 bases are shared with TRBD1. The CDR3 spans 17 residues. J lost 2 bases, V lost 2 bases, and 11 bases had no gene match. Germline V gene sequence: CDR1 KGHSH, CDR2 LQKENI. CDR3 residues: CASSPGGQAVQNYGYTF. For the CDR3, the DNA is TGTGCCAGCTCACCAGGAGGACAGGCCGTACAGAACTATGGCTACACCTTC.

The chain has TRBV29-1 and TRBJ2-1; D may be TRBD2 (5 bases). The germline V gene encodes CDR1 SQVTM and CDR2 ANQGSEA. Trimming stripped 7 bases from V and 3 bases from J, with 10 bases between. The CDR3 consists of 12 residues. CDR3 loop: CSAWTLYNEQFF. In nucleotides, the CDR3 is TGCAGCGCCTGGACTCTCTACAATGAGCAGTTCTTC.

The chain has TRBV7-9 and TRBJ1-2; D gene uncertain. CDR3 size: 14 residues. Germline V gene sequence: CDR1 SEHNR, CDR2 FQNEAQ (reference sequence). The V end was cut by 5 bases, the J end by 2 bases, with 12 bases between. CDR3: CASSPPVENYGYTF. The DNA for the CDR3 is TGTGCCAGCAGCCCTCCCGTGGAGAACTATGGCTACACCTTC.

CDR3 protein: CASSLDPPGRFSGANVLTF. The CDR3 nucleotides read TGTGCCAGCAGCTTAGACCCTCCAGGGCGCTTCTCTGGGGCCAACGTCCTGACTTTC. The V call is TRBV11-3, the J call TRBJ2-6, with a tentative D call TRBD1 (5 bases). Per germline, CDR1 SGHNT and CDR2 YENEEA. The CDR3 sequence is 19 residues long. V dropped 0 bases and J dropped 0 bases, with 15 bases sitting between them.

This clone was counted a few times. V and J are TRBV10-3 and TRBJ1-1, with 7 nucleotides matching TRBD1. The CDR3 totals 14 residues. Trimming at V came to 9 bases and at J to 6 bases, leaving 13 bases not matched to a gene. CDR1 ENHRY and CDR2 SYGVKD come from the germline V gene. CDR3 residues: CAISMKQGIAEAFF. The CDR3 coding sequence is TGTGCCATAAGTATGAAACAGGGGATAGCTGAAGCTTTCTTT.

This rearrangement joins TRBV5-6 to TRBJ1-1; D is uncertain. This CDR3 contains 12 residues. V gave up 4 bases and J gave up 5 bases, with 9 bases separating them. Germline-derived CDR1 and CDR2 are SGHDT and YYEEEE. The CDR3 region is CASSEGYTEAFF. CDR3 sequence (DNA): TGTGCCAGCAGCGAAGGGTATACTGAAGCTTTCTTT.

V is TRBV6-5 and J is TRBJ1-3; D ambiguous. Trimming removed 0 bases from V and 2 bases from J, with 2 bases in between. The CDR3 is made up of 13 amino acids. CDR1 MNHEY and CDR2 SVGAGI come from the germline V gene. CDR3 DNA: TGTGCCAGCAGTTACTCGCCTGGAAACACCATATATTTT. Its translation is CASSYSPGNTIYF.

The chain carries TRBV7-2 and TRBJ2-1, with D perhaps matching TRBD2 (7 bases). This CDR3 comprises 19 residues. Germline V gene sequence: CDR1 SGHTA, CDR2 FQGNSA. V was cut by 7 bases and J by 2 bases, with 27 bases left in between. The CDR3 bases are TGTGCCAGCACCTCATCCGTCAACCCGGGGGGCCGCGCCTACAATGAGCAGTTCTTC. Its translation: CASTSSVNPGGRAYNEQFF.

Written as DNA, the CDR3 is TGTGCCAGCAGCTTAGGCGCACGGGGGGCCAGGGAGACCCAGTACTTC. Encoded protein: CASSLGARGARETQYF. This chain connects TRBV5-8 to TRBJ2-5, with D possibly matching TRBD2 (7 bases). The CDR3 runs 16 residues. Looked up from germline, CDR1 is SGHTS and CDR2 is YDEGEE. The V end was cut by 2 bases, the J end by 5 bases, with 19 bases between.